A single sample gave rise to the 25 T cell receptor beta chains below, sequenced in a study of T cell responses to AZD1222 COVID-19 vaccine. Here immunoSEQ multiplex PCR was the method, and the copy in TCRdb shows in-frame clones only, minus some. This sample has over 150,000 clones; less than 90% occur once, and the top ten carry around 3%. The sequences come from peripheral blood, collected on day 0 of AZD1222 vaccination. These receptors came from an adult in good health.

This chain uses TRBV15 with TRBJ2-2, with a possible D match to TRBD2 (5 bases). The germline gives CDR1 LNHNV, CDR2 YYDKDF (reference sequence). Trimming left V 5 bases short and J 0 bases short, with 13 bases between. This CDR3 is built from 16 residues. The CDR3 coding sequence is TGTGCCACCAGCGAGGGAAGAGGCCCGAACACCGGGGAGCTGTTTTTT. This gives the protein CATSEGRGPNTGELFF.

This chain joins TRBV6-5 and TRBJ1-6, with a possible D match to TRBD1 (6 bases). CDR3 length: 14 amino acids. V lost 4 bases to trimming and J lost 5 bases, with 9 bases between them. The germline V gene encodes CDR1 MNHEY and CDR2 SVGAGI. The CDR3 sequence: CASSSGQNNSPLHF. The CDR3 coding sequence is TGTGCCAGCAGTTCCGGACAGAATAATTCACCCCTCCACTTT.

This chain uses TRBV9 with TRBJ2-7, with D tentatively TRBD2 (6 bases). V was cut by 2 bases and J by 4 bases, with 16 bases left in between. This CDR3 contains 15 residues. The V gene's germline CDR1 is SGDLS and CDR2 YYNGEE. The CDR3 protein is CASSVRGFGVYEQYF. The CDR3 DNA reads TGTGCCAGCAGCGTTCGGGGGTTTGGGGTTTACGAGCAGTACTTC.

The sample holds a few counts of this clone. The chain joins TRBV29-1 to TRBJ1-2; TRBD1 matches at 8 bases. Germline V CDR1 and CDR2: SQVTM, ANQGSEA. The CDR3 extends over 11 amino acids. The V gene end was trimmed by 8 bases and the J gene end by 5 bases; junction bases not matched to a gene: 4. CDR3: CSTTGDYGYTF. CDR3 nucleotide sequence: TGCAGCACGACAGGGGATTATGGCTACACCTTC.

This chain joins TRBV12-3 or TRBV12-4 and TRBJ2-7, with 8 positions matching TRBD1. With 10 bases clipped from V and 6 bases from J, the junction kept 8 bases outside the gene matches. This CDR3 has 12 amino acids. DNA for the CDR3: TGTGCCAACAGAACAGGGGGTGGCGAGCAGTACTTC. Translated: CANRTGGGEQYF.

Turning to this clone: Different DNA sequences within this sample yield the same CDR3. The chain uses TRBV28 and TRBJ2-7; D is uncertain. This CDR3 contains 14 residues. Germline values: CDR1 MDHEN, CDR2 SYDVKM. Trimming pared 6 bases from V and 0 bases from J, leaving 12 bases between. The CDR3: CASRVSESSYEQYF. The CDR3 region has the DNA TGTGCCAGCAGGGTATCAGAGAGCTCCTACGAGCAGTACTTC.

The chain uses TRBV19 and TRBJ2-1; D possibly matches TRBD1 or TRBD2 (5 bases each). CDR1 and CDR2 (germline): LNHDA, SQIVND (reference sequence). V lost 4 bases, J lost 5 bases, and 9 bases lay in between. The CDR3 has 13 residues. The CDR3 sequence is CASSRDRNNEQFF. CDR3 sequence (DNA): TGTGCCAGTAGTAGGGACCGAAACAATGAGCAGTTCTTC.

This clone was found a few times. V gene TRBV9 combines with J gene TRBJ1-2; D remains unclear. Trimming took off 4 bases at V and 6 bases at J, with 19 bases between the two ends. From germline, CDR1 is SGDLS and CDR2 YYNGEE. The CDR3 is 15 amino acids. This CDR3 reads CASSQERTARNGYTF. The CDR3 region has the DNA TGTGCCAGCAGCCAAGAGAGGACCGCTAGGAATGGCTACACCTTC.

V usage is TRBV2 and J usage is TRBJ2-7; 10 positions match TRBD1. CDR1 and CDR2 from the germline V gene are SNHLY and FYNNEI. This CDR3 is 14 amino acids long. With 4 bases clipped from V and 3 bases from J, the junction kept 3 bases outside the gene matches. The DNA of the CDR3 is TGTGCCAGCAGTGGAAGGGACAGGGGCTACGAGCAGTACTTC. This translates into CASSGRDRGYEQYF. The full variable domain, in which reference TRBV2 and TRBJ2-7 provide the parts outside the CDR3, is EPEVTQTPSHQVTQMGQEVILRCVPISNHLYFYWYRQILGQKVEFLVSFYNNEISEKSEIFDDQFSVERPDGSNFTLKIRSTKLEDSAMYFCASSGRDRGYEQYFGPGTRLTVT.

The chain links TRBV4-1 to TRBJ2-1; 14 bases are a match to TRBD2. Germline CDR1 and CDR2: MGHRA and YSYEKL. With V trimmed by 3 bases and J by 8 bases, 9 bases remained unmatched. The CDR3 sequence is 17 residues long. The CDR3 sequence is CASSQGLAGAGADEQFF. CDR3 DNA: TGCGCCAGCAGCCAGGGACTAGCGGGGGCCGGGGCCGATGAGCAGTTCTTC.

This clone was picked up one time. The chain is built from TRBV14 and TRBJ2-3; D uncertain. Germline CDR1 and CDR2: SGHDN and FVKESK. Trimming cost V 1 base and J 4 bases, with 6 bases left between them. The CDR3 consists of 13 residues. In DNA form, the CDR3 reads TGTGCCAGCAGCCAAGGCGGCTCAGATACGCAGTATTTT. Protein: CASSQGGSDTQYF. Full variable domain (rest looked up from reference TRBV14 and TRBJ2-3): EAGVTQFPSHSVIEKGQTVTLRCDPISGHDNLYWYRRVMGKEIKFLLHFVKESKQDESGMPNNRFLAERTGGTYSTLKVQPAELEDSGVYFCASSQGGSDTQYFGPGTRLTVL.

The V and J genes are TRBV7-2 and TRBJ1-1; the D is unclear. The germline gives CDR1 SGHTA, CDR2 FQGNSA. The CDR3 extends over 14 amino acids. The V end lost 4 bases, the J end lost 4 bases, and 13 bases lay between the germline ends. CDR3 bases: TGTGCCAGCAGCTCACTTGGGGTGGTCACTGAAGCTTTCTTT. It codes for CASSSLGVVTEAFF.

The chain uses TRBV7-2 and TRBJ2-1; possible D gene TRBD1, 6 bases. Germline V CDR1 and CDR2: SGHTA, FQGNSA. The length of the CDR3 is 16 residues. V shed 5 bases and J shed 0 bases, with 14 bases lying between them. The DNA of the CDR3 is TGTGCCAGCAGCCCAGCAGGGACAAGCTCCTACAATGAGCAGTTCTTC. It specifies CASSPAGTSSYNEQFF.

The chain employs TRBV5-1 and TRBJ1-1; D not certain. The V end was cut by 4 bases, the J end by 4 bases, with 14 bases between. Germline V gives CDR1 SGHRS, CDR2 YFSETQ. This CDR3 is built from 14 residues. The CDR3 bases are TGCGCCAGCAGCCGACTTTATCCGGTCACTGAAGCTTTCTTT. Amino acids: CASSRLYPVTEAFF.

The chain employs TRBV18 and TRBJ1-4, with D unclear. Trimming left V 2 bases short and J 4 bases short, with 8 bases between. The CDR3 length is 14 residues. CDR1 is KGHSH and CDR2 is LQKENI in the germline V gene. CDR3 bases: TGTGCCAGCTCACCAACCCGGCTTAATGAAAAACTGTTTTTT. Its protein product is CASSPTRLNEKLFF.

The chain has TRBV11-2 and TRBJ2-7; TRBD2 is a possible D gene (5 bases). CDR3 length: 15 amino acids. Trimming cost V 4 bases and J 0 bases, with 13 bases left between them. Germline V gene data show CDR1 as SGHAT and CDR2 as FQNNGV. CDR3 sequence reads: CASSYGGLSSYEQYF. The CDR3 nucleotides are TGTGCCAGCAGCTACGGCGGACTTTCCTCCTACGAGCAGTACTTC.

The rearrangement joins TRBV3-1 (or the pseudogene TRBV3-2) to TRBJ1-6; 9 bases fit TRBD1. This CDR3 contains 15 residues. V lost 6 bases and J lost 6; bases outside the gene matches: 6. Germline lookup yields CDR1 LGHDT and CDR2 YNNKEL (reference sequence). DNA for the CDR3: TGTGCCAGCAGTCAGGGGGGACAGGGTAATTCACCCCTCCACTTT. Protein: CASSQGGQGNSPLHF.

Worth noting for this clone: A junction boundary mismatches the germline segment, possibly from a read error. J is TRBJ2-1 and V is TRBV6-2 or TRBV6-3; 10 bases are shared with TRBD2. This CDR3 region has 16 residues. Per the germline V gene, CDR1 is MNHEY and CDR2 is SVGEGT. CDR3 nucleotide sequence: TGTGCCAGCAGTACCCTAGCGGGGGCCCCCTACAGTGAGCAGTTCTTC. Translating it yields CASSTLAGAPYSEQFF.

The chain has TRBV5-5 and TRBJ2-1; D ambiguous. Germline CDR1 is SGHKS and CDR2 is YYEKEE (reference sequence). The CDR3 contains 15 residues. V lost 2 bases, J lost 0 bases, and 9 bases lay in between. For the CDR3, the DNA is TGTGCCAGCAGCTTCGGCCCAGTCTCCTACAATGAGCAGTTCTTC. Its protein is CASSFGPVSYNEQFF. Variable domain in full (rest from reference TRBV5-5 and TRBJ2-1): DAGVTQSPTHLIKTRGQQVTLRCSPISGHKSVSWYQQVLGQGPQFIFQYYEKEERGRGNFPDRFSARQFPNYSSELNVNALLLGDSALYLCASSFGPVSYNEQFFGPGTRLTVL.

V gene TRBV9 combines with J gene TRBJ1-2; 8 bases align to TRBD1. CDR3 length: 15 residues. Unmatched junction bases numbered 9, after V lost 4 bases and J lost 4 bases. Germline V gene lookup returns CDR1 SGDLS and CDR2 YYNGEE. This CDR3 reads CASSPQTGGGYGYTF. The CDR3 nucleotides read TGTGCCAGCAGCCCACAAACAGGGGGGGGCTATGGCTACACCTTC.

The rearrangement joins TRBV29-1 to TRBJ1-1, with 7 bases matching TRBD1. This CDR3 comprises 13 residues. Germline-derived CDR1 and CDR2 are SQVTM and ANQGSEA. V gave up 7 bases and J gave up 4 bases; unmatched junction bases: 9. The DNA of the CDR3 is TGCAGCGCCGACAGGGCGGGGGCCACTGAAGCTTTCTTT. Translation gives CSADRAGATEAFF.

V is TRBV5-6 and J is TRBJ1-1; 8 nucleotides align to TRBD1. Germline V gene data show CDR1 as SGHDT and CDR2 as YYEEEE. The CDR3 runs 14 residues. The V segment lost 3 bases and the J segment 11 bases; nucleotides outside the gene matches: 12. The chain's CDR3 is CASSSTQGATKAFF. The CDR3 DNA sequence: TGTGCCAGCAGCTCTACCCAGGGGGCGACTAAGGCTTTCTTT.

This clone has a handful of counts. The CDR3 sequence: CASSIQVLGGNQPQHF. The CDR3 nucleotides read TGTGCCAGTAGTATACAGGTTTTGGGAGGCAATCAGCCCCAGCATTTT. The chain uses TRBV19 and TRBJ1-5; D remains unclear. CDR1 LNHDA and CDR2 SQIVND come from the germline V gene (reference sequence). Trimming removed 2 bases from V and 2 bases from J, with 13 bases in between. There are 16 residues in the CDR3.

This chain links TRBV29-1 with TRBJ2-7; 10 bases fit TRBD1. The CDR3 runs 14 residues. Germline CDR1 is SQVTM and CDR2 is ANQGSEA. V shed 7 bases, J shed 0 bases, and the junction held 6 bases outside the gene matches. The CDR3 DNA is TGCAGCGCCGTCGGGACAGGGGCCTCCTACGAGCAGTACTTC. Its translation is CSAVGTGASYEQYF.

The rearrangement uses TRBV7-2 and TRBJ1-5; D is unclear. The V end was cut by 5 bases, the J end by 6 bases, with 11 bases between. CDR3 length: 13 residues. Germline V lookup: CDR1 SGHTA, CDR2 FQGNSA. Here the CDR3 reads CASSPHVGQPQHF. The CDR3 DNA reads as TGTGCCAGCAGCCCTCACGTGGGTCAGCCCCAGCATTTT.